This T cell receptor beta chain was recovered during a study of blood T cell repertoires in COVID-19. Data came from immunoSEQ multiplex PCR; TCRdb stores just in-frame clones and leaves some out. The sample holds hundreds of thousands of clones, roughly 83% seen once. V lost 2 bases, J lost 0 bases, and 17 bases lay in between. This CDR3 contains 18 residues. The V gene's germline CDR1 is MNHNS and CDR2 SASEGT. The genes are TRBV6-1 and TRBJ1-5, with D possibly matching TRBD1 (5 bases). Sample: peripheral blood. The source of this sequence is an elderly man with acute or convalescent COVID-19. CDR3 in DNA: TGTGCCAGCAGTGAAAGAAACAGGCTTCCATATAGCAATCAGCCCCAGCATTTT. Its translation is CASSERNRLPYSNQPQHF.